This paragraph covers one TCR beta chain sequence. These data come from a study of blood T cell repertoires in COVID-19. Study overall: The United States, Italy and Spain were the sources of the acute and convalescent COVID-19 samples.

Original data processing: Nucleated cell counts were estimated from reference gene primer amplification. Sequencing used immunoSEQ multiplex PCR; TCRdb keeps in-frame clones, though not all of them. V and J calls and clone size are those listed in that table; D and trimming were worked out from the DNA. The data show under 60,000 clones, 79% seen once. The V and J ends lost 5 bases and 5 bases respectively, with 15 bases between them. This CDR3 spans 15 amino acids. Germline V gives CDR1 SGHVS, CDR2 FNYEAQ. The V gene is TRBV7-6, the J gene TRBJ2-2, with D possibly matching TRBD1 (6 bases). Sequencing was performed on peripheral blood. The clonotype originates from a man aged 70-80 years with acute or convalescent COVID-19. The CDR3 reads CASSPWAGVTGELFF. The DNA of the CDR3 is TGTGCCAGCAGCCCATGGGCAGGGGTTACCGGGGAGCTGTTTTTT.